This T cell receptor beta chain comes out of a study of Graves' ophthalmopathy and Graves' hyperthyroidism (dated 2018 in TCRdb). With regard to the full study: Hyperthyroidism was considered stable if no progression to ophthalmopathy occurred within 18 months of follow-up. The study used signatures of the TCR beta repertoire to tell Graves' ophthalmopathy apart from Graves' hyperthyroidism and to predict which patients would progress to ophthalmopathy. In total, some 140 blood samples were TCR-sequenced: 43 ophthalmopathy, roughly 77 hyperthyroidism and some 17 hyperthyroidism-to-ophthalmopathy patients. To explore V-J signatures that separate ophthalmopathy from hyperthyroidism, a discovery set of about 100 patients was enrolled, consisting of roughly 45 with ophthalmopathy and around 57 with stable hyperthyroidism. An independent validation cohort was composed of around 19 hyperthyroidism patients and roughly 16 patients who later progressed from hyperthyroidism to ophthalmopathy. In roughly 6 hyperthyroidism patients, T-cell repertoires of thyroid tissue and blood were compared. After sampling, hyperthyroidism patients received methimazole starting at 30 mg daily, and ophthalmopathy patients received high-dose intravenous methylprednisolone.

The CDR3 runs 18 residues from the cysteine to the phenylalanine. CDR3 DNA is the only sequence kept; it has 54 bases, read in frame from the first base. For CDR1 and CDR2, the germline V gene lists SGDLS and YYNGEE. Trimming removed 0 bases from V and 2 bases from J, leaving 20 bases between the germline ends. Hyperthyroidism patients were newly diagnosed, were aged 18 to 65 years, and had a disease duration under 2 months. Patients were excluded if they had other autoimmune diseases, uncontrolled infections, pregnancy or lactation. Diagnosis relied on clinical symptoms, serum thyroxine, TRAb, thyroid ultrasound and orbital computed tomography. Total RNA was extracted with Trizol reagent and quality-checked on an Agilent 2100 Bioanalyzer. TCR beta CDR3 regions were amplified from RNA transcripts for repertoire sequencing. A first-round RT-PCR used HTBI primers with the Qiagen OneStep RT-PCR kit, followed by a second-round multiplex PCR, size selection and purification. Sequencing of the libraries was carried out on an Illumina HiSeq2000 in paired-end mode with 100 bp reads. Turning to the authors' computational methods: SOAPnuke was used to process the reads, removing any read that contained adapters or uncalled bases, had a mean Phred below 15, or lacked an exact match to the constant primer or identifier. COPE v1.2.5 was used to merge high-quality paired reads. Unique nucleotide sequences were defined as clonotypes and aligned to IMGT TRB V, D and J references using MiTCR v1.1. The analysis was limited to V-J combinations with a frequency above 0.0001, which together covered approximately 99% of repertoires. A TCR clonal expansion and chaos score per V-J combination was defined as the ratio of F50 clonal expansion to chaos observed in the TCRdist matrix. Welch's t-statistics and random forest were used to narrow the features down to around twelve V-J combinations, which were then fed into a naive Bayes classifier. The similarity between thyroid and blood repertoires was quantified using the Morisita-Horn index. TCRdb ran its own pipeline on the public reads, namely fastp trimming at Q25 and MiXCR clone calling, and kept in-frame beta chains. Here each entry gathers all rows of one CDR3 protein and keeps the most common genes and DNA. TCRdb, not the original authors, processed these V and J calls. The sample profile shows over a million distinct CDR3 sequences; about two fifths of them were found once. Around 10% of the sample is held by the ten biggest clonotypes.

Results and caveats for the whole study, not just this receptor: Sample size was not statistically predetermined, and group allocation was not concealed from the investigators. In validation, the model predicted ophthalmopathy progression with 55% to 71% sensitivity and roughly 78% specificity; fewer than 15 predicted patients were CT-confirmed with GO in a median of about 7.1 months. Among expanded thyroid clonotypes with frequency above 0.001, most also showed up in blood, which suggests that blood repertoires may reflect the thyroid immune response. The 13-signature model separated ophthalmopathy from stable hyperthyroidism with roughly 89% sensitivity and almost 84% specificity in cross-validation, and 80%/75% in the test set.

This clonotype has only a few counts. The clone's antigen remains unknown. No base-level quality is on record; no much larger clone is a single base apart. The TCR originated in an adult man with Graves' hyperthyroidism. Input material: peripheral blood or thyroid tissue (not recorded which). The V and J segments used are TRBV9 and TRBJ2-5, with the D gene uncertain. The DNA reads TGTGCCAGCAGCGTAGGAATTGGGTGGAAACAGTATCAAGAGACCCAGTACTTC. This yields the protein CASSVGIGWKQYQETQYF.